This TCR beta chain is drawn from a study of CD8 T cells in ankylosing spondylitis. The study, taken as a whole, reports: Ankylosing spondylitis blood appeared to be characterized by a TCR beta motif of eight or nine highly homologous variants. In ankylosing spondylitis patients, matched synovial fluid reportedly showed significant enrichment of disease-linked clones.

The CDR3 consists of 13 residues. The V gene lost 0 bases and the J gene lost 5 bases, with 8 bases spanning the gap. From germline, CDR1 is SGHRS and CDR2 YFSETQ. Quantitative 5'-RACE with molecular barcodes was used to make the TCR beta libraries. TCRdb reanalysed the 5' RACE reads using MiXCR and keeps one entry per CDR3 protein. Of 150,000 to 200,000 distinct CDR3 sequences listed, around a tenth are singletons. Only a few counts were recorded for this clonotype. What it recognizes is unknown. Sequencing was done on a sample of blood, either unsorted or a sorted T cell fraction (not recorded which). This rearrangement joins TRBV5-1 to TRBJ2-5; D remains unclear. The sequence came from a male donor with ankylosing spondylitis or in good health (not recorded which). CDR3 region: CASSLASRETQYF. The CDR3 bases are TGCGCCAGCAGCTTGGCCTCCCGGGAGACCCAGTACTTC.